The 4 T cell receptor beta chains given below trace back to one sample, sequenced in a study of beta chain features in type 1 diabetes. Expressed TCRB transcripts were sequenced after all isolated RNA was converted to cDNA. Produced via immunoSEQ multiplex PCR; TCRdb's table is partial and in-frame only. The sample has 300,000 to 400,000 clones; more than 9.5% are singletons. The sample comprised naive CD4+ T cells from blood. These TCRs come from a woman between 25 and 40 years old in good health.

The chain recombines TRBV6-5 with TRBJ1-1; D not resolved. V was shortened by 6 bases and J by 0 bases, with 8 bases between the two germline ends. Per the germline V gene, CDR1 is MNHEY and CDR2 is SVGAGI. The CDR3 has 13 residues. The CDR3 nucleotides read TGTGCCAGCAGCTTTACAGTGAACACTGAAGCTTTCTTT. This sequence encodes CASSFTVNTEAFF.

V and J are TRBV28 and TRBJ2-1; TRBD2 aligns across 8 bases. The CDR3 contains 13 residues. V lost 8 bases, J lost 7 bases, and 7 bases stayed unmatched. Germline assignment: CDR1 MDHEN and CDR2 SYDVKM. CDR3 amino acids: CASGRTSRNEQFF. In DNA form, the CDR3 reads TGTGCCAGCGGCAGGACTAGCCGGAATGAGCAGTTCTTC.

V usage is TRBV15 and J usage is TRBJ2-1; no firm D call. This CDR3 region has 16 residues. From germline, CDR1 is LNHNV and CDR2 YYDKDF (reference sequence). V gave up 0 bases and J gave up 9 bases, with 18 bases separating them. The CDR3 DNA reads as TGTGCCACCAGCAGAGAACTTTCGCTTTCGGGTGGTGAGCAGTTCTTC. Translated, it gives CATSRELSLSGGEQFF.

This clone was counted a few times. The J gene is TRBJ2-7, the V gene TRBV5-1; 14 positions match TRBD2. The junction had 7 bases not matched to a gene; V was cut back by 5 bases and J by 6 bases. The germline CDR1 and CDR2 sequences are SGHRS and YFSETQ. The CDR3 consists of 15 residues. The chain's CDR3 is CASRRLAGGPLEQYF. CDR3 nucleotide sequence: TGCGCCAGCAGACGACTAGCGGGAGGGCCTCTCGAGCAGTACTTC.